The source of this T cell receptor (beta chain) is a study of cytomegalovirus exposure and HLA in healthy donors. Study-wide results and caveats: A missense variant in DCLRE1C was later tied to TCR beta V- and J-gene trimming. There were reportedly fewer N-insertions in an Asian-associated ancestry cluster than the roughly 670-donor mean, in a later analysis.

Use of 60 Vbeta and 13 Jbeta primers characterized the PCR. The method was immunoSEQ multiplex PCR; TCRdb's version includes in-frame clones alone and lacks a portion of them. The table shows about 140,000 clones, with over 60% occurring only once. Worth noting for this clone: The antigen is not known.

The CDR3 consists of 15 residues. Germline V gene data show CDR1 as MGHDK and CDR2 as SYGVNS. The TCR comes from a man aged 40-55 years in good health and CMV-seronegative. This rearrangement joins TRBV25-1 to TRBJ2-1, with 9 positions matching TRBD1. The sample comprised PBMCs. The CDR3 sequence is CAAAPPGTGLLEQFF. The CDR3 region has the DNA TGTGCTGCGGCCCCCCCAGGGACAGGGCTCCTTGAGCAGTTCTTC.